The 16 T cell receptor beta chains below come from one sample, sequenced in a study of T cell repertoires in cytomegalovirus infection. TCRdb independently ran MiXCR on the reads; one entry per CDR3 protein. The sample has about 250,000 distinct CDR3 sequences; around an eighth are singletons. The sample consisted of PBMCs. The receptors were sampled from a human donor in good health (CMV status not recorded). Some clones in this sample may be carry-over from other donors' samples.

Comments on this clonotype: This may be a read error: a much more frequent sequence differs by one nucleotide. This sequence joins TRBV28 and TRBJ2-7; D is possibly TRBD2 (7 bases). The CDR3 consists of 15 residues. Germline V lookup: CDR1 MDHEN, CDR2 SYDVKM. The CDR3 region has the DNA TGTGCCAGCGGTTTGGGGGGGCTCCTCTCCTACGAGCAGTACTTC. This translates into CASGLGGLLSYEQYF.

This rearrangement joins TRBV7-4 to TRBJ1-1; D may be TRBD1 (6 bases). V lost 3 bases and J lost 7, with 18 bases in between. The germline CDR1 and CDR2 sequences are SGHVT and SQSDAQ. The CDR3 consists of 15 residues. CDR3 in amino acids: CASSLGTGRVGEAFF. For the CDR3, the DNA is TGTGCCAGCAGCTTGGGAACAGGGCGTGTTGGTGAAGCTTTCTTT.

This clonotype has ten or more counts. V and J are TRBV6-2 or TRBV6-3 and TRBJ1-1, with TRBD1 matching 12 bases. Germline-derived CDR1 and CDR2 are MNHEY and SVGEGT. The trim removed 4 bases at V and 6 bases at J, leaving 6 bases unmatched. The CDR3 has 15 amino acids. The CDR3 DNA is TGTGCCAGCAGTTGGGGGACAGGGGGCCTTGCTGAAGCTTTCTTT. Protein sequence: CASSWGTGGLAEAFF.

This clonotype was detected only once. This chain joins TRBV6-2 or TRBV6-3 and TRBJ2-2, with 11 nucleotides matching TRBD1. The CDR3 loop spans 16 amino acids. CDR1 MNHEY and CDR2 SVGEGT come from the germline V gene. V lost 6 bases and J lost 4; bases outside the gene matches: 7. The CDR3 reads CASRPTGQGGTGELFF. CDR3 nucleotides: TGTGCCAGCAGGCCTACGGGACAGGGGGGCACCGGGGAGCTGTTTTTT.

This chain joins TRBV29-1 and TRBJ1-2, with 11 bases lining up with TRBD1. The V and J ends lost 4 bases and 8 bases, in that order; junction bases with no gene match: 3. This CDR3 is built from 12 residues. Germline V gene data show CDR1 as SQVTM and CDR2 as ANQGSEA. DNA of the CDR3: TGCAGCGTTGGGACAGGGGGCTTAGGCTACACCTTC. Protein product: CSVGTGGLGYTF.

This clonotype was recorded many times. The gene calls are TRBV7-2 and TRBJ1-4, with a tentative D call TRBD1 (5 bases). There are 19 residues in the CDR3. The V and J ends lost 2 bases and 6 bases respectively, with 25 bases between them. The V gene's germline CDR1 is SGHTA and CDR2 FQGNSA. The CDR3 protein is CASSLIPLIGAGVDEKLFF. CDR3 nucleotide sequence: TGTGCCAGCAGCTTAATCCCCCTTATCGGGGCGGGGGTTGATGAAAAACTGTTTTTT.

This clonotype was recorded at least ten times. The rearrangement joins TRBV28 to TRBJ2-2, with TRBD2 matching over 13 bases. V dropped 5 bases and J dropped 3; count of bases not matched to a gene: 9. The V gene's germline CDR1 is MDHEN and CDR2 SYDVKM. This CDR3 region has 18 residues. DNA of the CDR3: TGTGCCAGCAGTCTTGGACTAGCGGGAGCTTTAGACACCGGGGAGCTGTTTTTT. Translation: CASSLGLAGALDTGELFF. Looking up the rest from reference TRBV28 and TRBJ2-2 gives the full variable domain: DVKVTQSSRYLVKRTGEKVFLECVQDMDHENMFWYRQDPGLGLRLIYFSYDVKMKEKGDIPEGYSVSREKKERFSLILESASTNQTSMYLCASSLGLAGALDTGELFFGEGSRLTVL.

This clonotype turned up a few times. This rearrangement joins TRBV7-8 to TRBJ2-3; D is tentatively TRBD1 or TRBD2 (6 bases each). The CDR3 loop spans 15 amino acids. The germline V gene has CDR1 SGHVS and CDR2 FQNEAQ. Trimming shortened V by 1 base and J by 3 bases, and 11 bases separated the two germline ends. The CDR3 sequence is CASSLGAGQTDTQYF. In DNA form, the CDR3 reads TGTGCCAGCAGCTTAGGGGCGGGACAAACAGATACGCAGTATTTT.

There are many counts of this clonotype. The chain employs TRBV7-2 and TRBJ2-1; a weak D match, TRBD1 (6 bases). The CDR3 is 15 residues long. The germline V gene has CDR1 SGHTA and CDR2 FQGNSA. The V end lost 1 base, the J end lost 2 bases, and 9 bases lay between the germline ends. The CDR3 here is CASSLVRGTYNEQFF. In nucleotides, the CDR3 is TGTGCCAGCAGCTTAGTGAGGGGGACCTACAATGAGCAGTTCTTC.

This clonotype was counted only a few times. This rearrangement joins TRBV29-1 to TRBJ2-3; 15 nucleotides line up with TRBD2. Losses at the gene ends were 6 bases for V and 3 bases for J; bases not matched to a gene: 4. In germline, CDR1 is SQVTM, CDR2 ANQGSEA. The CDR3 contains 15 residues. The CDR3 protein is CSVDGTSGRTDTQYF. CDR3 bases: TGCAGCGTCGACGGGACTAGCGGGAGGACAGATACGCAGTATTTT.

The CDR3 here is CASSLQGVAQYF. The DNA of the CDR3 is TGTGCCAGCAGTTTACAAGGGGTCGCGCAGTATTTT. The chain has TRBV12-3 or TRBV12-4 and TRBJ2-3; weak D call: TRBD1 (5 bases). This CDR3 has 12 residues. Trimming removed 2 bases at V and 10 bases at J, with 10 bases between.

V is TRBV20-1 and J is TRBJ1-1; maybe TRBD1 (6 bases). CDR3 length: 15 amino acids. Trimming removed 0 bases at V and 3 bases at J, with 14 bases between. Germline CDR1 reads DFQATT; CDR2 reads SNEGSKA (reference sequence). CDR3 region: CSARDGGRGDTEAFF. The CDR3, as DNA: TGCAGTGCTAGAGATGGGGGCAGGGGTGACACTGAAGCTTTCTTT.

This clonotype was recorded at least ten times. The chain employs TRBV7-6 and TRBJ2-5; the match to TRBD2 covers 13 bases. The CDR3 runs to 17 residues. Germline values: CDR1 SGHVS, CDR2 FNYEAQ. V trimming: 3 bases; J trimming: 5 bases; junction bases outside the gene matches: 9. The CDR3 region is CASSFRVQTSGGETQYF. In nucleotides, the CDR3 is TGTGCCAGCAGCTTTAGGGTTCAGACTAGCGGGGGGGAGACCCAGTACTTC.

This clonotype has ten or more counts. The rearrangement links TRBV7-6 to TRBJ2-1; 13 positions agree with TRBD2. V was pared by 5 bases and J by 7 bases, with 5 bases of the junction left unmatched. Germline V gives CDR1 SGHVS, CDR2 FNYEAQ. The CDR3 runs 15 residues. The CDR3 DNA sequence: TGTGCCAGCAGCACCGGACTAGCGGGAGCGAATGAGCAGTTCTTC. As protein: CASSTGLAGANEQFF.

This rearrangement joins TRBV6-2 or TRBV6-3 to TRBJ1-2; no clear D gene. Germline lookup yields CDR1 MNHEY and CDR2 SVGEGT. Trimming removed 6 bases from V and 4 bases from J, with 12 bases in between. This CDR3 has 13 amino acids. DNA for the CDR3: TGTGCCAGCAGCCGTCATGTTCGCTATGGCTACACCTTC. Amino acids: CASSRHVRYGYTF.

CDR3 residues: CSARATQGVGETQYF. CDR3 nucleotides: TGCAGTGCTAGAGCCACTCAGGGGGTTGGGGAGACCCAGTACTTC. J is TRBJ2-5 and V is TRBV20-1; 7 bases match TRBD1. The CDR3 sequence is 15 residues long. V lost 1 base, J lost 5 bases, and 10 bases stayed unmatched. The V gene's germline CDR1 is DFQATT and CDR2 SNEGSKA (reference sequence).